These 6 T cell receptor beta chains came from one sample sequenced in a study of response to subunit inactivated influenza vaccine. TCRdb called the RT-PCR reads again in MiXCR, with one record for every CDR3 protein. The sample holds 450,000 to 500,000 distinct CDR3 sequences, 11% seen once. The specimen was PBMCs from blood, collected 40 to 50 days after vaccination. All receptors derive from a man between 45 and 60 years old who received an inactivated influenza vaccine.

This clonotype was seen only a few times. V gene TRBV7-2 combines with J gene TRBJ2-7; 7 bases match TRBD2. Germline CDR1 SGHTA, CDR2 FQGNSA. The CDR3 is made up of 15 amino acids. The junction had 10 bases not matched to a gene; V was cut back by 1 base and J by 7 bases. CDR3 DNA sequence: TGTGCCAGCAGCTTAGAGGTGGGAGGGCCGGGGGAGCAGTACTTC. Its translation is CASSLEVGGPGEQYF.

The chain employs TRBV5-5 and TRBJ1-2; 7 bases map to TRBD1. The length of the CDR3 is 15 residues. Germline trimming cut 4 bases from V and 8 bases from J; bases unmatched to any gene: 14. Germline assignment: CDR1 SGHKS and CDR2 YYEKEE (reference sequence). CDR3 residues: CASSAFRQGREGYTF. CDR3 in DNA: TGTGCCAGCAGCGCATTCCGACAGGGTAGGGAGGGCTACACCTTC.

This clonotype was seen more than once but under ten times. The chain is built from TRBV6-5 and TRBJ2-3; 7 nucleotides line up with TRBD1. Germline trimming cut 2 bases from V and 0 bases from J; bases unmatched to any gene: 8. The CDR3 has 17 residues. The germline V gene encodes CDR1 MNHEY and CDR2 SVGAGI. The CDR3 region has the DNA TGTGCCAGCAGTTACGCGGACAGGAGCACTAGCACAGATACGCAGTATTTT. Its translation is CASSYADRSTSTDTQYF.

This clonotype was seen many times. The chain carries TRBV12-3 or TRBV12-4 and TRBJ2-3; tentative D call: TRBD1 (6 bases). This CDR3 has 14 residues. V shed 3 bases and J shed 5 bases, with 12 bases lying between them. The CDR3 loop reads CASSFRDKGDTQYF. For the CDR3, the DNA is TGTGCCAGCAGTTTCCGGGACAAAGGAGATACGCAGTATTTT.

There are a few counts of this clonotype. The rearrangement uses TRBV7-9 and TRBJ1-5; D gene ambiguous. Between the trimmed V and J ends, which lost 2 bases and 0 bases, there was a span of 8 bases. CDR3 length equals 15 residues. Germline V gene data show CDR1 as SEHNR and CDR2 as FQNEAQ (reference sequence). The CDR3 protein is CASSLREGSNQPQHF. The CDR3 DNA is TGTGCCAGCAGCTTAAGGGAGGGTAGCAATCAGCCCCAGCATTTT.

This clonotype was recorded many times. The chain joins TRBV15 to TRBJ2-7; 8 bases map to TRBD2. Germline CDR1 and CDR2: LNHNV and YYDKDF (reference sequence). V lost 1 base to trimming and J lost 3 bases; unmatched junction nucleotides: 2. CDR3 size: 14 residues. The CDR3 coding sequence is TGTGCCACCAGCAGAGCGGGAGGGCTCTACGAGCAGTACTTC. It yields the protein CATSRAGGLYEQYF.